This TCR beta chain was identified in a study of tumor-infiltrating lymphocytes in primary liver carcinoma. Study overall: The neoplasms were of stage T1-T3 N0M0, with dimensions of roughly 4.2 to 10 cm across.

Study-level results: Top-250-clone fractions were significantly higher in tumors than in blood (p = 0.039). Researchers did not compare CD4+ and CD8+ repertoires, as samples were bulk unsorted. Tumor-adjacent and tumor-blood pairs showed less overlap than tumor region pairs.

V shed 7 bases and J 2 bases; nucleotides not matched to a gene: 8. The CDR3 has 15 amino acids. The germline V gene has CDR1 ENHRY and CDR2 SYGVKD. This clonotype was seen ten or more times. As yet, its antigen is unknown. Germline DNA was extracted alongside blood RNA, which was obtained from unsorted whole blood. With about 470 ng total RNA as template and a constant-region primer, TCR beta cDNA was made. Researchers made the TCR beta libraries by running three nested multiplex PCR rounds with slightly modified ARM-PCR. Primers for the first two PCR rounds were TRBV1-TRBV30 forward primers and a C-beta reverse primer (around 11 cycles per round). Via MiXCR, TCRdb re-called the multiplex PCR reads, giving one row per CDR3 protein. The data show 300,000 to 400,000 distinct CDR3 sequences, less than 70% seen once.

The rearrangement links TRBV10-3 to TRBJ2-7; 10 bases are shared with TRBD1. Input material: peripheral blood. The receptor was derived from a man aged 35-49 years with primary liver carcinoma and hepatitis B virus infection. CDR3 amino acids: CAITEKGTGAYEQYF. In DNA, the CDR3 is TGTGCCATCACCGAGAAAGGGACAGGGGCCTACGAGCAGTACTTC.